This T cell receptor beta chain was found in a study of beta chain features in type 1 diabetes. At the level of the study: Summed over all samples, the examined sorted cells came to under 110,000,000.

The whole isolated RNA underwent reverse transcription, so sequencing captured expressed TCRB transcripts. The repertoire was sequenced with immunoSEQ multiplex PCR; TCRdb's copy has only in-frame clones and lacks some. The data contain roughly 610,000 clones, 15% to 19% of them singletons. One heparinised blood draw averaging about 116 mL was given by each donor. What was sequenced was naive CD4+ T cells from blood. The sequence was collected from a man aged 18-30 years in good health.

CDR3 amino acids: CASSPNRGAKSKNIQYF. CDR3 coding DNA: TGCGCCAGCAGCCCTAACAGGGGCGCTAAGTCCAAAAACATTCAGTACTTC. The J gene is TRBJ2-4, the V gene TRBV4-3; 7 positions match TRBD1. Looked up from germline, CDR1 is LGHNA and CDR2 is YSLEER. The CDR3 contains 17 residues. Losses at the gene ends were 4 bases for V and 2 bases for J; bases not matched to a gene: 11.